The rows below give T cell receptor beta chains drawn from one sample of a study of a mutant IDH1 vaccine in newly diagnosed glioma. Their target antigens are unknown. Assay used: immunoSEQ multiplex PCR; TCRdb lists only in-frame clones, some missing. The sample holds tens of thousands of clones, around 80% seen once. The sequencing here drew on PBMCs, taken from a glioma patient whose treatment included an IDH1 peptide vaccine. These receptors originate from a man in his forties with glioma. Each CDR3 is given without its conserved first and last residue. D genes are given only for firm matches. The size of a clone is reported for some rows only, either as once, few or many, or as a class for expanded clones.

j_gene,v_gene,d_gene,abundance,CDR3aa
TRBJ1-1,TRBV9,TRBD1,.,ASSGRTGMNTEAF
TRBJ1-1,TRBV5-6,.,.,ASSRRQEAF
TRBJ2-5,TRBV7-9,TRBD1,.,ASSLGTGMGETQY
TRBJ1-2,TRBV7-9,.,once,ASSFRGSSYGYT
.,TRBV13,TRBD2,.,ASSPLAGPSYEQY
TRBJ2-3,TRBV11-3,TRBD2,.,ASSPRTSGRGTQY
TRBJ2-5,TRBV27,.,.,ASSFSGKAGETQY
TRBJ2-7,TRBV25-1,.,.,ASSGRSTYEQY
TRBJ1-3,TRBV7-6,.,.,ASSSPRGSGNTIY
TRBJ2-2,TRBV27,.,.,ASSFARVDTGELF
TRBJ2-1,TRBV5-4,.,.,ASSLVGGSYNEQF
TRBJ2-1,TRBV7-2,.,.,ASSINRDNEQF
TRBJ1-2,TRBV4-1,.,few,ASSPTPGSGYT
TRBJ2-5,TRBV9,TRBD2,once,ASSVGGRAGVETQY
TRBJ1-1,TRBV5-8,.,.,ASSLGRRLGRGTEAF
TRBJ2-7,TRBV6-5,.,.,ASSYSGVSSGYEQY
TRBJ1-1,TRBV6-4,.,.,ATSPEEDTEAF
TRBJ2-7,TRBV29-1,TRBD1,medium-sized,SVEVGDRGYEQY
TRBJ1-1,TRBV10-1,.,few,ASAGDTEAF
TRBJ1-2,TRBV5-6,TRBD1,.,ASSLADRGYT
TRBJ2-1,TRBV7-2,TRBD1,once,ASRIGTVSYNEQF
TRBJ2-2,TRBV29-1,.,.,SVDPTNTGELF
TRBJ2-2,TRBV19,TRBD2,.,ASATRASGKLGELF
TRBJ2-3,TRBV4-3,TRBD2,.,ASSHYSGSDSDTQY
TRBJ2-2,TRBV19,.,.,ASSISYSGELF
TRBJ1-4,TRBV19,.,.,ASSSPGRDNEKLF
TRBJ2-7,TRBV5-4,TRBD1,once,ASSSDGTGTYEQY
TRBJ1-4,TRBV30,.,few,AWSSGFEEKLF
TRBJ1-3,TRBV5-1,TRBD1,.,ASSLRSGTERSGNTIY
TRBJ2-1,TRBV4-1,.,.,ASSSRTTNEQF
TRBJ2-2,TRBV2,.,.,ASSSINWKKTGELF
TRBJ1-2,TRBV11-2,.,.,ASSSPRLRNGYT
TRBJ2-6,TRBV7-9,.,.,ASSPLWAGANVLT
TRBJ2-1,TRBV6-4,TRBD2,.,ASSEGLAGGPGDEQF
TRBJ2-1,TRBV4-1,TRBD2,.,ASSQAPSGSDEQF